This TCR beta chain was profiled in a study of T cells after somatic rescue of genetic block. Profiling relied on immunoSEQ multiplex PCR, and the TCRdb table lists in-frame clones only, not all of them. The table has 100,000 to 120,000 clones, around nine tenths seen once. The CDR3 extends over 14 amino acids. Trimming cost V 2 bases and J 2 bases, with 9 bases left between them. Germline CDR1 reads KGHSH; CDR2 reads LQKENI. The V gene is TRBV18, the J gene TRBJ2-5, with D possibly TRBD1 on 6 matching bases. Sequencing used peripheral blood mononuclear cells (PBMCs). This TCR derives from a woman under 30. Here the CDR3 DNA reads TGTGCCAGCTCACCAGGGACACCACAAGAGACCCAGTACTTC. This translates into CASSPGTPQETQYF.